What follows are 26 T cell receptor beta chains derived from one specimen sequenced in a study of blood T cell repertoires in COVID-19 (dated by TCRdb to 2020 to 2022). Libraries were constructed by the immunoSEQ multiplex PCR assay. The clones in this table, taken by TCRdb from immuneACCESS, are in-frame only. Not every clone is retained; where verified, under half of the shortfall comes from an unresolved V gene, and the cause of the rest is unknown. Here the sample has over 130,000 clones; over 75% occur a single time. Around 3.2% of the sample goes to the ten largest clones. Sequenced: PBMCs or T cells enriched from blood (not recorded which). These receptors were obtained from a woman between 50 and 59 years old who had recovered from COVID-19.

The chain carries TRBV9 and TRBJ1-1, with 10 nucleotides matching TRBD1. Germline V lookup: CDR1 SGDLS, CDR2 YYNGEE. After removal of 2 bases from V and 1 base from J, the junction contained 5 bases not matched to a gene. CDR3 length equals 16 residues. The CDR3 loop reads CASSVMTGGANTEAFF. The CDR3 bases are TGTGCCAGCAGCGTCATGACAGGGGGCGCGAACACTGAAGCTTTCTTT.

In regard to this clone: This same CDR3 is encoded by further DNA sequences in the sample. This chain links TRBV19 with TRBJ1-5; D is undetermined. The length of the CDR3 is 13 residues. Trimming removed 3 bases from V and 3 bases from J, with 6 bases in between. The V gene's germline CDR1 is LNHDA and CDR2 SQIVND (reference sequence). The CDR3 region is CASSISDNQPQHF. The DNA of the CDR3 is TGTGCCAGTAGTATCAGCGACAATCAGCCCCAGCATTTT.

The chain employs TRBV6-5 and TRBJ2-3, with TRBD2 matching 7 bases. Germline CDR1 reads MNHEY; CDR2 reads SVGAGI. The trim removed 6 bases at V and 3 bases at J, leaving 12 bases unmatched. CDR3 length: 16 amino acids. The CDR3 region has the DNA TGTGCCAGCAGCTACAGCCCCGGACTAGTAACAGATACGCAGTATTTT. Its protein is CASSYSPGLVTDTQYF.

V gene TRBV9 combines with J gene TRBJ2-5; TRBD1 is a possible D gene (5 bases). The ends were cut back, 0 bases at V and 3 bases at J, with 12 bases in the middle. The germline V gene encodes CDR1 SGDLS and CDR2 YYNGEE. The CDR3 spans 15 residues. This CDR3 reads CASSVDRGFEETQYF. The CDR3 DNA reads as TGTGCCAGCAGCGTAGATAGGGGTTTCGAAGAGACCCAGTACTTC.

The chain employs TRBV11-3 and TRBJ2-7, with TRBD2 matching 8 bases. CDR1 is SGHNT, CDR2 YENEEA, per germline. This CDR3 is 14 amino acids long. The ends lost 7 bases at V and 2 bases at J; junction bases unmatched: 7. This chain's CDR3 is CASTLQAGAYEQYF. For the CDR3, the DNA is TGTGCCAGCACCTTGCAAGCGGGAGCCTACGAGCAGTACTTC.

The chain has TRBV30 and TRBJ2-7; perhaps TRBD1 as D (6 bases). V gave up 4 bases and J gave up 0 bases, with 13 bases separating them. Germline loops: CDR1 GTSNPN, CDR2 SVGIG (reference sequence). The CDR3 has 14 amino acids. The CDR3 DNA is TGTGCCTGGAACACAGGGCCTAGCTCCTACGAGCAGTACTTC. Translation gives CAWNTGPSSYEQYF.

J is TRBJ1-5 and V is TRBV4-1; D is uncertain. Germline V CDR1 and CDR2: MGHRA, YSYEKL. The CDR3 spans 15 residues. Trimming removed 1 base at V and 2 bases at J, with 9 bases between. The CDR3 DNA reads TGCGCCAGCAGCCAAGTTCAGGAAGGCAATCAGCCCCAGCATTTT. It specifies CASSQVQEGNQPQHF.

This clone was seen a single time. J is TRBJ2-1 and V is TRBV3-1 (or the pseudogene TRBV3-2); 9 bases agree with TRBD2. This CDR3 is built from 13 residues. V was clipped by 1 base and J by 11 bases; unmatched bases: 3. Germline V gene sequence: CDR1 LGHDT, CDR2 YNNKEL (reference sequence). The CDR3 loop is CASSQGTSAKQFF. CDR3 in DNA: TGTGCCAGCAGCCAAGGGACTAGCGCCAAGCAGTTCTTC.

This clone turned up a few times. CDR3 DNA: TGTGCCAGCAGCCGAGCCTCGGGACAGGGGGCCCCCGGGGAGCTGTTTTTT. Its translation is CASSRASGQGAPGELFF. This sequence joins TRBV3-1 (or the pseudogene TRBV3-2) and TRBJ2-2; 12 bases map to TRBD1. V shed 4 bases, J shed 6 bases, and the junction held 9 bases outside the gene matches. This CDR3 is built from 17 residues. CDR1 and CDR2 (germline): LGHDT, YNNKEL (reference sequence).

CDR3 sequence (DNA): TGTGCCAGCAGTCAGGACAGCCTCAATCAGCCCCAGCATTTT. Translating gives CASSQDSLNQPQHF. This chain uses TRBV2 with TRBJ1-5, with a possible D match to TRBD1 (6 bases). CDR1 is SNHLY, CDR2 FYNNEI, per germline. Between the trimmed V and J ends, which lost 5 bases and 3 bases, there was a span of 11 bases. The CDR3 has 14 amino acids.

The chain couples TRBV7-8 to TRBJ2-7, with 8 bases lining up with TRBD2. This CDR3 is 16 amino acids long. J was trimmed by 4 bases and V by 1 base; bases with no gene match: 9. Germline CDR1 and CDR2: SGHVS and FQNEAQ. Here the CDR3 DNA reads TGTGCCAGCAGCTTAGTTACTAGCGGCCCGCTTTACGAGCAGTACTTC. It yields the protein CASSLVTSGPLYEQYF. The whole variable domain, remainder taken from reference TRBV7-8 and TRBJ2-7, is GAGVSQSPRYKVAKRGQDVALRCDPISGHVSLFWYQQALGQGPEFLTYFQNEAQLDKSGLPSDRFFAERPEGSVSTLKIQRTQQEDSAVYLCASSLVTSGPLYEQYFGPGTRLTVT.

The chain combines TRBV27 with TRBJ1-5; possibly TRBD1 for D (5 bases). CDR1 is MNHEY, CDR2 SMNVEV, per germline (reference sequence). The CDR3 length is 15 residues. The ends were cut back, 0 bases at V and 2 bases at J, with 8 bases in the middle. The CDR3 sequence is CASSLSGRGNQPQHF. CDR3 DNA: TGTGCCAGCAGTTTATCGGGCAGGGGCAATCAGCCCCAGCATTTT.

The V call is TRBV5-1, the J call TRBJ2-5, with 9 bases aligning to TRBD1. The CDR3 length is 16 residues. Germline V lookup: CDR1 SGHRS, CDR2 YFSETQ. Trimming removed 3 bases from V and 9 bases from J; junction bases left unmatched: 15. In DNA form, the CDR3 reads TGCGCCAGCAGCTCCCAAATAGGGACAGGGAACGTGGCCCAGTACTTC. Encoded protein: CASSSQIGTGNVAQYF.

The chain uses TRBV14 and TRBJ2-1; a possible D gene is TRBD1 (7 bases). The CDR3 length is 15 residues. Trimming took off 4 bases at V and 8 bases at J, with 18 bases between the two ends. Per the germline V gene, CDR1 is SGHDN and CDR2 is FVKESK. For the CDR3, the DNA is TGTGCCAGCAGCCCTAGACAGGGAGGCCTGGATGAGCAGTTCTTC. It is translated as CASSPRQGGLDEQFF.

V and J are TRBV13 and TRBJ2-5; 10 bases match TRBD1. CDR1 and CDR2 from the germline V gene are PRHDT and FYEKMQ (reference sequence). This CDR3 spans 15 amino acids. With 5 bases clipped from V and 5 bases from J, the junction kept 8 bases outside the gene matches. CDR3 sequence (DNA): TGTGCCAGCAGCACCCGACAGGGGGCAAGGGAGACCCAGTACTTC. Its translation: CASSTRQGARETQYF.

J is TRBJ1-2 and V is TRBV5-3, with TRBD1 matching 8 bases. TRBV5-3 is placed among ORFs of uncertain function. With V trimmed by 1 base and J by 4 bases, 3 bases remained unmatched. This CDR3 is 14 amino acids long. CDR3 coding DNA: TGTGCCAGAAGCTTGAGCACAGGGGGCTATGGCTACACCTTC. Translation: CARSLSTGGYGYTF.

In DNA, the CDR3 is TGTGCCAGCAGTGGTAAAGGGGGTTCTAATTCACCCCTCCACTTT. This encodes CASSGKGGSNSPLHF. The J gene is TRBJ1-6, the V gene TRBV2; D possibly corresponds to TRBD1 (6 bases). V was shortened by 4 bases and J by 6 bases, with 13 bases between the two germline ends. CDR3 length: 15 amino acids. The germline V gene has CDR1 SNHLY and CDR2 FYNNEI. Full variable domain (outside the CDR3, taken from reference TRBV2 and TRBJ1-6): EPEVTQTPSHQVTQMGQEVILRCVPISNHLYFYWYRQILGQKVEFLVSFYNNEISEKSEIFDDQFSVERPDGSNFTLKIRSTKLEDSAMYFCASSGKGGSNSPLHFGNGTRLTVT.

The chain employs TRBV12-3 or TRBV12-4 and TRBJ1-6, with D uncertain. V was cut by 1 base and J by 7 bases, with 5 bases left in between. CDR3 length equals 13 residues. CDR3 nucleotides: TGTGCCAGCAGTTTAGGAGAGAATTCACCCCTCCACTTT. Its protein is CASSLGENSPLHF.

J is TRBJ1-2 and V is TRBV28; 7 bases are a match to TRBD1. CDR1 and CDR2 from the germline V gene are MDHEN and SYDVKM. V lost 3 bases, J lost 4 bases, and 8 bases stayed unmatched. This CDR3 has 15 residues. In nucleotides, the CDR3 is TGTGCCAGCAGTTTTATATCGGGACAGCGCTATGGCTACACCTTC. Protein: CASSFISGQRYGYTF.

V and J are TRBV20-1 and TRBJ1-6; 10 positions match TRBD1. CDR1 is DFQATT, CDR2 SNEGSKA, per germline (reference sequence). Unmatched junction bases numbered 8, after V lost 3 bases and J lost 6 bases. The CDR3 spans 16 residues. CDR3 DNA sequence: TGCAGTGCTAGTCCGGGACAGGGGCGCGGTAATTCACCCCTCCACTTT. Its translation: CSASPGQGRGNSPLHF.

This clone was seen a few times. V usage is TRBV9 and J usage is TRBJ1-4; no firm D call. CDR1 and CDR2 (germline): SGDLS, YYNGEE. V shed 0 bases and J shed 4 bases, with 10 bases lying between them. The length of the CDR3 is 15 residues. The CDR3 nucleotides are TGTGCCAGCAGCGTAGAAGGAGGCGTTAATGAAAAACTGTTTTTT. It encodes CASSVEGGVNEKLFF.

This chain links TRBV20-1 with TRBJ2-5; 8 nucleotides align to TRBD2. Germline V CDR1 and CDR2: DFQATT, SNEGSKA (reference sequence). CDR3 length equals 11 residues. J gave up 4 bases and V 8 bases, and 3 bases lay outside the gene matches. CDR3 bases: TGCAGTTTTACTAGCGGAGAGACCCAGTACTTC. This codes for CSFTSGETQYF.

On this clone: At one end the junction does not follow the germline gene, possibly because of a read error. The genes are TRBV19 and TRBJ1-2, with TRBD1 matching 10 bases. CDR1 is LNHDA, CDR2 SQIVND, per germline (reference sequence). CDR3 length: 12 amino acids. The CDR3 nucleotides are TGTGCCAGTAGTTTGGTAGGGGACAGGGGACACTTC. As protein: CASSLVGDRGHF.

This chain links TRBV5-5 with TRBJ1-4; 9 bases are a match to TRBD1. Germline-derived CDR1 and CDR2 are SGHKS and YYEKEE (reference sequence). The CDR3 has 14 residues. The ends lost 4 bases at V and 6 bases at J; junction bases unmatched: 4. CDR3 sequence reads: CASSNRGLDEKLFF. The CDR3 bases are TGTGCCAGCAGCAACAGGGGGCTTGATGAAAAACTGTTTTTT.

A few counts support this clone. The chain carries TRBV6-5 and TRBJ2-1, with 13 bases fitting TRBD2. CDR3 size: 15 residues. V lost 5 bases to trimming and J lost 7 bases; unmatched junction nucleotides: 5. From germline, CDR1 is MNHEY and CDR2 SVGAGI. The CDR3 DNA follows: TGTGCCAGCAGTCCAGGGACTAGCGGGATAAATGAGCAGTTCTTC. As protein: CASSPGTSGINEQFF.

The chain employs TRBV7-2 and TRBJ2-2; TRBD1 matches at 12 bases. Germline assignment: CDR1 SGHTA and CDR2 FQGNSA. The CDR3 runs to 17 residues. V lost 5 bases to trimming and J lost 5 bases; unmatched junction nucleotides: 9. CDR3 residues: CASSTAGTGGFTGELFF. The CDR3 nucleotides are TGTGCCAGCAGCACCGCCGGGACAGGGGGCTTTACCGGGGAGCTGTTTTTT.